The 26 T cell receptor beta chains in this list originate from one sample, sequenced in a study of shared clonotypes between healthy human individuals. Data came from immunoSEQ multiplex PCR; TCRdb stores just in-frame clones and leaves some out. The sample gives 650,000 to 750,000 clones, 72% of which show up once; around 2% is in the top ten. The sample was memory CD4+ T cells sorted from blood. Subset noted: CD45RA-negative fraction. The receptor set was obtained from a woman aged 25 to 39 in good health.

The CDR3 loop reads CASSDTDTQYF. The CDR3 region has the DNA TGTGCCAGCAGCGACACAGATACGCAGTATTTT. The gene calls are TRBV11-2 and TRBJ2-3; D gene ambiguous. CDR1 SGHAT and CDR2 FQNNGV come from the germline V gene. V lost 5 bases, J lost 2 bases, and 2 bases lay in between. This CDR3 is built from 11 residues.

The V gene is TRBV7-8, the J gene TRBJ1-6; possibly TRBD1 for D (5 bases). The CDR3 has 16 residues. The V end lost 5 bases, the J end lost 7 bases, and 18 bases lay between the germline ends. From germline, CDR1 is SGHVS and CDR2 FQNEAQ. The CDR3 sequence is CASSAGRGFANSPLHF. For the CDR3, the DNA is TGTGCCAGCAGCGCCGGAAGGGGCTTTGCGAATTCACCCCTCCACTTT.

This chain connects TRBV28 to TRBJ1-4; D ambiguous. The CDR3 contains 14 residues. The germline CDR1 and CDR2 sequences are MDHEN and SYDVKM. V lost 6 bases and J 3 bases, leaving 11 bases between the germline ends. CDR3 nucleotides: TGTGCCAGCAGGCGACCGGCTTCTAATGAAAAACTGTTTTTT. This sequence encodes CASRRPASNEKLFF.

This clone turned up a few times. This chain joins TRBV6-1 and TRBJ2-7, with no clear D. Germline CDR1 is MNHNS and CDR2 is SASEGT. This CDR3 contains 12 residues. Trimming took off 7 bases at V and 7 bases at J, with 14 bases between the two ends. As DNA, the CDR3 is TGTGCCAGCAAATGGTCGACCGGGGAGCAGTACTTC. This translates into CASKWSTGEQYF.

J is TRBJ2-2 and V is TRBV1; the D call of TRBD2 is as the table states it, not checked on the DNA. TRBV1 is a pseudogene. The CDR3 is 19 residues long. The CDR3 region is CTSSQVLAGGAAMTGELFF. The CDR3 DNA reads TGCACCAGCAGCCAAGTACTAGCGGGAGGTGCGGCTATGACCGGGGAGCTGTTTTTT.

DNA of the CDR3: TGTGCCAGCTCACCAGTGAGCGGGAACTACGAGCAGTACTTC. Translation: CASSPVSGNYEQYF. J is TRBJ2-7 and V is TRBV18, with 7 bases identical to TRBD2. CDR1 is KGHSH and CDR2 is LQKENI in the germline V gene. This CDR3 is built from 14 residues. The V segment lost 2 bases and the J segment 3 bases; nucleotides outside the gene matches: 4.

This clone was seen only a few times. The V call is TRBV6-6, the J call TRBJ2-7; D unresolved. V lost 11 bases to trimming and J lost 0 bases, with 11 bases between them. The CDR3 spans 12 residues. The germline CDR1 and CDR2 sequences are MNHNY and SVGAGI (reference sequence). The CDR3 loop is CAVRASSYEQYF. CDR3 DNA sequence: TGTGCCGTTCGGGCGAGCTCCTACGAGCAGTACTTC.

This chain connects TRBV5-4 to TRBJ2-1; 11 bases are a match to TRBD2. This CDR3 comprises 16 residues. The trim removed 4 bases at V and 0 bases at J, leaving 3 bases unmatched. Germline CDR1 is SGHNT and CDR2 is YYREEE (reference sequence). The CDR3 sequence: CASSRGTSGSYNEQFF. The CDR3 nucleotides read TGTGCCAGCAGCAGGGGGACTAGCGGCTCCTACAATGAGCAGTTCTTC.

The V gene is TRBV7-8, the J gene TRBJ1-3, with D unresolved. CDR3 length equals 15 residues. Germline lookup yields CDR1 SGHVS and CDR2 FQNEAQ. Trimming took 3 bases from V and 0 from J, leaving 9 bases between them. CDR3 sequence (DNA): TGTGCCAGCAGCTTCCTTGGAGGCTCTGGAAACACCATATATTTT. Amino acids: CASSFLGGSGNTIYF.

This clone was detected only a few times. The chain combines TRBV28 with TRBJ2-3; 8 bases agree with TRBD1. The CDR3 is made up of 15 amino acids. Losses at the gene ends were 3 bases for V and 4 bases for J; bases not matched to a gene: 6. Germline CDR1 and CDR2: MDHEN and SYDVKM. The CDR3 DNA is TGTGCCAGCAGTTTCCGGACAGGGAAATCAGATACGCAGTATTTT. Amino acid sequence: CASSFRTGKSDTQYF.

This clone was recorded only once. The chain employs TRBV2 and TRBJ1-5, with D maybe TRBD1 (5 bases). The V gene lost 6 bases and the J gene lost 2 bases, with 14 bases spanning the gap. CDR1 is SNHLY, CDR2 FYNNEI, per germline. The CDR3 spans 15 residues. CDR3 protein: CASSLGGGGNQPQHF. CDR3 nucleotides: TGTGCCAGCAGCCTCGGGGGAGGGGGCAATCAGCCCCAGCATTTT. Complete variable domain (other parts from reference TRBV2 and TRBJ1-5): EPEVTQTPSHQVTQMGQEVILRCVPISNHLYFYWYRQILGQKVEFLVSFYNNEISEKSEIFDDQFSVERPDGSNFTLKIRSTKLEDSAMYFCASSLGGGGNQPQHFGDGTRLSIL.

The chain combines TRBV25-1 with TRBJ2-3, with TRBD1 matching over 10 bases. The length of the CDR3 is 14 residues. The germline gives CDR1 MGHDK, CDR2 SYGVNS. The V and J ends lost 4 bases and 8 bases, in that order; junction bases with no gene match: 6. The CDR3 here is CASSVTGGAFTQYF. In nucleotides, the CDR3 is TGTGCCAGCAGTGTGACAGGGGGCGCATTTACGCAGTATTTT.

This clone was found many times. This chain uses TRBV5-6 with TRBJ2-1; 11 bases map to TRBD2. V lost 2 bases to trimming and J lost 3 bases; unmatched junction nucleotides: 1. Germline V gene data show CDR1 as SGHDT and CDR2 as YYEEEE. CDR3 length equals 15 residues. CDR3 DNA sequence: TGTGCCAGCAGCTTCGGACTAGCGGGCTACAATGAGCAGTTCTTC. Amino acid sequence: CASSFGLAGYNEQFF.

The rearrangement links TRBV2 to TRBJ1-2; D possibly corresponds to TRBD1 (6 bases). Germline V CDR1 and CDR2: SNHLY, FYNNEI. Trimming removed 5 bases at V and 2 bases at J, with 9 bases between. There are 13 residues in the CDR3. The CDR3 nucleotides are TGTGCCAGCAGTCCCGGGGGCAACTATGGCTACACCTTC. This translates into CASSPGGNYGYTF.

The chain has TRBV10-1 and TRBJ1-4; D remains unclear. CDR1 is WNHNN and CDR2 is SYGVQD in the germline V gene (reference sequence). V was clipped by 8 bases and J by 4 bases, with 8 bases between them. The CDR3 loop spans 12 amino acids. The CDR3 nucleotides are TGCGCCAGCGGACGAAATAATGAAAAACTGTTTTTT. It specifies CASGRNNEKLFF.

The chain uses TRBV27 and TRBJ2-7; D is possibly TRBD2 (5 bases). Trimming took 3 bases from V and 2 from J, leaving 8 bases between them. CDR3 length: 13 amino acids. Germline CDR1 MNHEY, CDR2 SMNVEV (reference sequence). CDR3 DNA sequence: TGTGCCAGCAGTTTTGGAGGAACCTACGAGCAGTACTTC. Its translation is CASSFGGTYEQYF.

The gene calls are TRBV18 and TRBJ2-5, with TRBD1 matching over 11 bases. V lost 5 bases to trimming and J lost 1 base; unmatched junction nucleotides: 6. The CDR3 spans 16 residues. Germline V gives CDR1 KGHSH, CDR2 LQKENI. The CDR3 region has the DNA TGTGCCAGCTCAGGACAGGGGGCCGGGGGCCAAGAGACCCAGTACTTC. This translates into CASSGQGAGGQETQYF.

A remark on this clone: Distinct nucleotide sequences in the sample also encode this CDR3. The CDR3 coding sequence is TGTGCCAGCAGGGGAACAGGGGGTGGGACTGAAGCTTTCTTT. Residues: CASRGTGGGTEAFF. This chain connects TRBV7-9 to TRBJ1-1, with 8 positions matching TRBD1. CDR1 is SEHNR, CDR2 FQNEAQ, per germline (reference sequence). The CDR3 is 14 residues long. After removal of 6 bases from V and 5 bases from J, the junction contained 8 bases not matched to a gene.

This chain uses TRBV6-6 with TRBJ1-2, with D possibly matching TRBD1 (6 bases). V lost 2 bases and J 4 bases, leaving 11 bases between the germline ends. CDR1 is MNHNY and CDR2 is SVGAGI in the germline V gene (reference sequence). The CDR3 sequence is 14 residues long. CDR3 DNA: TGTGCCAGCAGTTACGAGGGGGTCGGCTATGGCTACACCTTC. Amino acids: CASSYEGVGYGYTF.

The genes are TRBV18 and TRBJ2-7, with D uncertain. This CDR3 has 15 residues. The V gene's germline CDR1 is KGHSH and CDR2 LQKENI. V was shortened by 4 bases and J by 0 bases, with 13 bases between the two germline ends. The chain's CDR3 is CASSRGPSSSYEQYF. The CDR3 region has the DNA TGTGCCAGCTCACGAGGCCCGTCTAGCTCCTACGAGCAGTACTTC.

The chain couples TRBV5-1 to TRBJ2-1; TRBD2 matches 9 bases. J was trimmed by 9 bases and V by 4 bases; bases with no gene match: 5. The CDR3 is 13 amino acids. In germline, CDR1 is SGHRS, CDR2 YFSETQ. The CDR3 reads CASSLTSGTEQFF. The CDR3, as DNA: TGCGCCAGCAGCCTGACTAGCGGTACTGAGCAGTTCTTC.

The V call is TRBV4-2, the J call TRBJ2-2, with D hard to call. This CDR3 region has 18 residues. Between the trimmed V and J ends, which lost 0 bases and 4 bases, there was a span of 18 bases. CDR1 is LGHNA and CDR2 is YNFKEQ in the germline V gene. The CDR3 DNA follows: TGTGCCAGCAGCCAAGATAGCAGTACAGTAAGATTCACCGGGGAGCTGTTTTTT. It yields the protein CASSQDSSTVRFTGELFF.

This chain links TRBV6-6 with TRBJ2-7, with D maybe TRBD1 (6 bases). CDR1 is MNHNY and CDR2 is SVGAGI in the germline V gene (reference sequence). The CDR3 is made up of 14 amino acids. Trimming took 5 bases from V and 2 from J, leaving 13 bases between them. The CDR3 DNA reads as TGTGCCAGCAGTCCAGGGGTGGGGACCTACGAGCAGTACTTC. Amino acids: CASSPGVGTYEQYF.

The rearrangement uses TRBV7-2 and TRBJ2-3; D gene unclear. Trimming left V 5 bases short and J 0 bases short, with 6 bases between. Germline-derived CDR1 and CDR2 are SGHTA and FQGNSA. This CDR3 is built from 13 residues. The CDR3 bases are TGTGCCAGCAGCAGATCTAGCACAGATACGCAGTATTTT. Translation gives CASSRSSTDTQYF.

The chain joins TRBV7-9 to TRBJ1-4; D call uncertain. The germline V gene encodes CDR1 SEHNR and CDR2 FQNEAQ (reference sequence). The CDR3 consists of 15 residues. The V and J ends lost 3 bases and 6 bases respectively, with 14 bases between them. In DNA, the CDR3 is TGTGCCAGCAGCTTGTTAGGGAAGAGGCATGAAAAACTGTTTTTT. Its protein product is CASSLLGKRHEKLFF.

CDR3 DNA: TGTGCCAGCGGGACAGGGTCCTACGAGCAGTACTTC. Its protein product is CASGTGSYEQYF. This chain links TRBV25-1 with TRBJ2-7; 9 nucleotides align to TRBD1. The CDR3 length is 12 residues. Germline V CDR1 and CDR2: MGHDK, SYGVNS. V was pared by 8 bases and J by 1 base, with 0 bases of the junction left unmatched.